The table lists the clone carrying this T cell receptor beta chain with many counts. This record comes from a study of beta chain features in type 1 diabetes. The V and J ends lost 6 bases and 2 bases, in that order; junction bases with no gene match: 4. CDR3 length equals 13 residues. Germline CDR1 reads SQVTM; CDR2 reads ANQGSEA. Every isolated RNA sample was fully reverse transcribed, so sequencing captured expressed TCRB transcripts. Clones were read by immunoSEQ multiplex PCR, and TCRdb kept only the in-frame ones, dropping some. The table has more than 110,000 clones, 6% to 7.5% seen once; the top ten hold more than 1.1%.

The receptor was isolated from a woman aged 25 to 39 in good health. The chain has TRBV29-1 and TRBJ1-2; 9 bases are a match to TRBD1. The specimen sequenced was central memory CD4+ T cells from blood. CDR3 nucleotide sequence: TGCAGCGTGGGGGACAGGGACAACTATGGCTACACCTTC. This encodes CSVGDRDNYGYTF.